These T cell receptor beta chains were read from a single sample in a study of T cell changes during pregnancy in multiple sclerosis. Some clones are missing from TCRdb's copy, which holds only in-frame ones; the method was immunoSEQ multiplex PCR. The table has tens of thousands of clones, about nine tenths seen once. The sequenced sample was CD4+ T cells from peripheral blood mononuclear cells, obtained in the first trimester of pregnancy. These receptors originate from a female donor with multiple sclerosis, enrolled in a pregnancy study. Each CDR3 is given with its conserved first and last residue. Each record gives: D gene, CDR3 length, clone size, V gene, J gene, CDR3 protein, CDR3 DNA. The D gene is left open where the match is weak. The size of a clone is reported for some rows only, either as once, few or many, or as a class for expanded clones.

>.|16|.|TRBV4-3|TRBJ1-5
CASSQVARGGGQPQHF
TGCGCCAGCAGCCAAGTGGCCAGGGGAGGGGGTCAGCCCCAGCATTTT
>.|11|.|TRBV7-2|TRBJ2-5
CASRSGETQYF
TGTGCCAGCAGATCGGGGGAGACCCAGTACTTC
>.|15|.|TRBV5-5|TRBJ1-4
CASSLAGGDNEKLFF
TGTGCCAGCAGCTTGGCCGGAGGAGACAATGAAAAACTGTTTTTT
>.|12|.|TRBV29-1|TRBJ2-5
CSVDPSQETQYF
TGCAGCGTTGACCCCAGCCAAGAGACCCAGTACTTC
>.|13|.|TRBV6-5|TRBJ2-1
CASKRTGYNEQFF
TGTGCCAGCAAAAGAACAGGCTACAATGAGCAGTTCTTC
>TRBD2|16|.|TRBV7-8|TRBJ2-1
CASSPQGSGRGGEQFF
TGTGCCAGCAGCCCTCAGGGGAGCGGGAGGGGTGGTGAGCAGTTCTTC
>.|15|.|TRBV7-2|TRBJ2-3
CASSFRAGVADTQYF
TGTGCCAGCAGCTTTCGGGCAGGGGTGGCAGATACGCAGTATTTT
>TRBD1|15|.|TRBV4-1|TRBJ1-1
CASSQPGQPNTEAFF
TGCGCCAGCAGCCAGCCGGGACAGCCGAACACTGAAGCTTTCTTT
>.|14|.|TRBV6-1|TRBJ1-5
CASSPDGGGQPQHF
TGTGCCAGCAGTCCGGACGGAGGAGGTCAGCCCCAGCATTTT
>.|16|once|TRBV4-2|TRBJ2-7
CASSQDRREASYEQYF
TGTGCCAGCAGCCAAGATAGGAGGGAGGCGTCCTACGAGCAGTACTTC
>.|16|once|TRBV7-8|TRBJ1-1
CASSLSSVGGGTEAFF
TGTGCCAGCAGCTTATCTTCAGTGGGGGGGGGCACTGAAGCTTTCTTT
>.|18|.|TRBV5-6|TRBJ2-3
CASSLDRMYKGGTDTQYF
TGTGCCAGCAGCTTAGACAGGATGTATAAGGGGGGCACAGATACGCAGTATTTT
>.|15|.|TRBV10-2|TRBJ1-3
CASSDRRGSGNTIYF
TGCGCCAGCAGTGATCGGAGGGGCTCTGGAAACACCATATATTTT
>TRBD1|15|.|TRBV18|TRBJ2-7
CASSLGTGGLNEQYF
TGTGCCAGCTCGCTCGGGACAGGGGGACTAAACGAGCAGTACTTC
>TRBD2|17|medium-sized|TRBV25-1|TRBJ2-1
CASSELGGRAGYNEQFF
TGTGCCAGCAGTGAATTGGGCGGGAGGGCAGGTTACAATGAGCAGTTCTTC
>.|14|.|TRBV7-3|TRBJ2-7
CASSYSVGTSEQYF
TGTGCCAGCAGCTATAGTGTTGGGACAAGCGAGCAGTACTTC
>.|15|.|TRBV4-2|TRBJ1-2
CASSQADRHRDGYTF
TGTGCCAGCAGCCAAGCTGACAGGCACCGGGATGGCTACACCTTC
>.|13|.|TRBV7-3|TRBJ2-5
CASSLINQETQYF
TGTGCCAGCAGCTTAATAAACCAGGAGACCCAGTACTTC
>.|13|.|TRBV6-6|TRBJ1-3
CASSLTTGNTIYF
TGTGCCAGCAGTTTGACAACTGGAAACACCATATATTTT
>TRBD1|17|.|TRBV7-8|TRBJ2-6
CASSIRTGRSGANVLTF
TGTGCCAGCAGCATTCGGACAGGCCGTTCTGGGGCCAACGTCCTGACTTTC
>.|16|.|TRBV7-2|TRBJ2-5
CASSWGQTRNKETQYF
TGTGCCAGCAGCTGGGGGCAGACTCGGAATAAAGAGACCCAGTACTTC
>TRBD1|15|.|TRBV18|TRBJ1-2
CASSPGTGPNYGYTF
TGTGCCAGCTCACCCGGGACAGGTCCTAACTATGGCTACACCTTC
>.|13|.|TRBV6-4|TRBJ1-5
CASSEIIQGPQHF
TGTGCCAGCAGCGAAATCATACAGGGACCCCAGCATTTT
>TRBD2|15|few|TRBV2|TRBJ2-2
CASREGRAGAGELFF
TGTGCCAGCAGAGAAGGACGAGCGGGAGCTGGGGAGCTGTTTTTT
>.|17|.|TRBV11-2|TRBJ2-5
CASSMDGGASGRETQYF
TGTGCCAGCAGCATGGATGGCGGGGCTTCCGGAAGAGAGACCCAGTACTTC
>TRBD1|15|.|TRBV6-6|TRBJ2-1
CASSTTGGAYNEQFF
TGTGCCAGCAGTACCACAGGGGGCGCCTACAATGAGCAGTTCTTC
>TRBD2|12|.|TRBV6-6|TRBJ2-7
CASSRGGREQYF
TGTGCCAGCAGCCGGGGGGGGAGGGAGCAGTACTTC
>TRBD1|15|.|TRBV15|TRBJ2-7
CATSSAGTGIYEQYF
TGTGCCACCAGCAGCGCCGGGACAGGGATCTACGAGCAGTACTTC
>TRBD1|15|.|TRBV7-2|TRBJ1-1
CASSLLQGGNTEAFF
TGTGCCAGCAGCTTACTACAGGGGGGGAACACTGAAGCTTTCTTT
>TRBD2|16|.|TRBV5-1|TRBJ2-7
CASSSMTSGGYYEQYF
TGCGCCAGCAGCTCGATGACTAGCGGGGGGTACTACGAGCAGTACTTC
>.|13|.|TRBV30|TRBJ1-4
CAWSLSTNEKLFF
TGTGCCTGGAGTCTATCAACTAATGAAAAACTGTTTTTT
>TRBD1|14|.|TRBV28|TRBJ1-1
CASREGGPGTEAFF
TGTGCCAGTCGGGAAGGGGGCCCGGGCACTGAAGCTTTCTTT
>.|13|.|TRBV5-4|TRBJ1-1
CASSLGTGGVAFF
TGTGCCAGCAGCTTGGGGACCGGGGGGGTAGCTTTCTTT
>TRBD1|13|.|TRBV9|TRBJ2-7
CASSATGGGEQYF
TGTGCCAGCAGCGCAACAGGGGGCGGCGAGCAGTACTTC
>TRBD1|15|.|TRBV10-1|TRBJ2-5
CASSEPGQSQETQYF
TGCGCCAGCAGTGAGCCGGGACAGAGCCAAGAGACCCAGTACTTC
>.|16|.|TRBV7-9|TRBJ1-2
CASRPRVGRDNYGYTF
TGTGCCAGCAGACCCCGGGTCGGCAGGGATAACTATGGCTACACCTTC
>TRBD2|15|.|TRBV6-1|TRBJ2-5
CASSDVTSGQETQYF
TGTGCCAGCAGTGATGTTACTAGCGGCCAAGAGACCCAGTACTTC
>.|15|once|TRBV11-2|TRBJ2-3
CASSLASVHTDTQYF
TGTGCCAGCAGCTTAGCTAGCGTCCACACAGATACGCAGTATTTT
>.|15|.|TRBV7-6|TRBJ1-3
CASSLLFGLGNTIYF
TGTGCCAGCAGCTTACTGTTCGGACTCGGTAACACCATATATTTT
>.|15|.|TRBV7-7|TRBJ2-1
CASSLHWTSYNEQFF
TGTGCCAGCAGCTTACATTGGACTTCCTACAATGAGCAGTTCTTC
>.|16|.|TRBV7-9|TRBJ2-7
CASSLGLGDTTYEQYF
TGTGCCAGCAGCTTAGGTTTGGGGGACACGACCTACGAGCAGTACTTC
>TRBD1|14|.|TRBV5-8|TRBJ1-5
CASSLRGQSQPQHF
TGTGCCAGCAGCCTTAGGGGGCAGAGTCAGCCCCAGCATTTT